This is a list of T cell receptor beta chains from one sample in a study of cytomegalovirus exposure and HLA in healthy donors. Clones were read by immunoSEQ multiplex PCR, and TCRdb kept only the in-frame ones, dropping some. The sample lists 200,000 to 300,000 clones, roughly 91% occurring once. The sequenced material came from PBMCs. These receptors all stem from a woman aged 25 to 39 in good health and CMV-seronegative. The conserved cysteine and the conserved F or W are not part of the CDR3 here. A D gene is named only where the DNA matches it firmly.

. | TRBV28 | ASSLYPGVGTDTQY
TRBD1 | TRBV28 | ASRTAGTEEDTQY
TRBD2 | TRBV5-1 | ASSLEREDNEQF
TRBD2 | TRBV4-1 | ASSQDPGGYNEQF
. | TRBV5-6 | ASSLDNGKNIQY
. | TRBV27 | ASSLSSGTNEQY
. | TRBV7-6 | ASSKQTGRTEAF
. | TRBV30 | AWSDGDEQF
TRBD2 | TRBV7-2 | ASSLASGLASNEQF
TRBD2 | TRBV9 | ASSAPESGRAGEQF
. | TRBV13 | ASSFGNSADTQY
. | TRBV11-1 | ASSLEAVGVETQY
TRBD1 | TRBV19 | ASSIDNRGNTQY
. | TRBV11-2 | ASSPNVQETQY
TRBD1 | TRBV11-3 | ASSGGTGYQETQY
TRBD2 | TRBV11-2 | ARRGWRTRKETQY
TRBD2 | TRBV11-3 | ASSSKREGLRNEQF
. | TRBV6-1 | ASSEFGSGTDTQY
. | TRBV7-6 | ASSTIRVRGYYEQY
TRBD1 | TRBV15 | ATSLFGQGAGETQY
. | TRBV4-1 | ASSQGGGQYYEQY
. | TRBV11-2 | ASSLGGTLY
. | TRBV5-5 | ASSSLQSSYEQY
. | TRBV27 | ASSFQGSGANVLT
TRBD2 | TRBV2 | ASRRVLAGSTDTQY
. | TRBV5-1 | ASSSPLGRSFDTQY
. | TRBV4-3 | ASSQDWPSSYEQY
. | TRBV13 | ASSLGVRAGTAYEQY
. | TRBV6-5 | ASSYDESSYEQY
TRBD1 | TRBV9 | ASSKYRDRQETQY
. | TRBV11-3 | ASSPSPRGPYEQY
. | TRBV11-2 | ASSFAHGDYEQY